One T cell receptor (beta chain) is described in this entry. Germline V gene data show CDR1 as MDHEN and CDR2 as SYDVKM. This CDR3 has 12 amino acids. V dropped 7 bases and J dropped 6 bases, with 12 bases sitting between them. Those enrolled in Seattle joined during active infection and were followed longitudinally afterward. The data derive from a study of blood T cell repertoires in COVID-19. The overall study: Samples came from the United States, Italy and Spain, spanning acute and convalescent COVID-19. T cells, B-cell-depleted T cells, or PBMCs supplied cDNA or gDNA.

In the authors' methods: Reference gene primer amplification gave nucleated cell count estimates. Method: immunoSEQ multiplex PCR; TCRdb's copy keeps in-frame clones and lacks some. The V and J calls and clone size were taken over from that table, and D and trimming were inferred from the DNA. The sample lists 110,000 or so clones, 75% to 90% seen once, with around 5.5% in the top ten. The chain uses TRBV28 and TRBJ1-2; TRBD1 might be the D (5 bases). The receptor was derived from a woman aged 60 to 75 with COVID-19, enrolled during active disease. Material for sequencing was peripheral blood. The CDR3 protein is CASNSGRDGYTF. CDR3 nucleotides: TGTGCCAGCAACTCGGGCAGGGATGGCTACACCTTC.